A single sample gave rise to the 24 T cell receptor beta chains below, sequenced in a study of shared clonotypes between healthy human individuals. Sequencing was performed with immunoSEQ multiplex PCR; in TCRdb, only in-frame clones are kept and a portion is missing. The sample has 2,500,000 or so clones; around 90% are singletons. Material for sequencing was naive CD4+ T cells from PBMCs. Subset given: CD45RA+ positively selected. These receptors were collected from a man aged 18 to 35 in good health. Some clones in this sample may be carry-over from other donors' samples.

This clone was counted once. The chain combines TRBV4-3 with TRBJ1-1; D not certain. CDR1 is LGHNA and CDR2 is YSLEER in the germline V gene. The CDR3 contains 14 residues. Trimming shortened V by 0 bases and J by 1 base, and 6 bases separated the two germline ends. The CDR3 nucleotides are TGCGCCAGCAGCCAAGAGTTACGGAACACTGAAGCTTTCTTT. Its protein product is CASSQELRNTEAFF.

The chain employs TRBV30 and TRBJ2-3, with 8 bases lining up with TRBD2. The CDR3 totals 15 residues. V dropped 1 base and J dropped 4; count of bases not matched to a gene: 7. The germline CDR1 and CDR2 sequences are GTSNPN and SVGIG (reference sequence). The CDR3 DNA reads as TGTGCCTGGAGTGGCCACAGCGGGAGTCCAGATACGCAGTATTTT. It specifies CAWSGHSGSPDTQYF.

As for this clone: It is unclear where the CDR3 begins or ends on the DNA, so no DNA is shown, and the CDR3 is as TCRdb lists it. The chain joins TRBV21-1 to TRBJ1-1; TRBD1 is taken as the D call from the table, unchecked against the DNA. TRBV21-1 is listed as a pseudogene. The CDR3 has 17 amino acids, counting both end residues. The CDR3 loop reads CASSKVGQGAGNTEAFF.

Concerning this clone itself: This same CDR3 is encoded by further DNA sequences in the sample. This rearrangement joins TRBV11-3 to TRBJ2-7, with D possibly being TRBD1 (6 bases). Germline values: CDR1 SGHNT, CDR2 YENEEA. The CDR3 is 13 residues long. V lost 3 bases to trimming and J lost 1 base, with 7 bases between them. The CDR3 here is CASSLDSSYEQYF. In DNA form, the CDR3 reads TGTGCCAGCAGCTTGGACAGTTCCTACGAGCAGTACTTC.

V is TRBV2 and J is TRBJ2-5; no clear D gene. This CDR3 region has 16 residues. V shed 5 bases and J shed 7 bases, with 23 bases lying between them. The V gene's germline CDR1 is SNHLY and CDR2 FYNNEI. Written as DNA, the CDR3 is TGTGCCAGCAGTCCTTCGCTTTTTCTCCTGGCCGTGACCCAGTACTTC. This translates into CASSPSLFLLAVTQYF.

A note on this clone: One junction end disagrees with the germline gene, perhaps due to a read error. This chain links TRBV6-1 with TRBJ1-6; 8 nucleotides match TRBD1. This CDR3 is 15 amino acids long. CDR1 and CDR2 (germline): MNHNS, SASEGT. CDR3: CASREGQGRNSPLHF. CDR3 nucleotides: TGTGCCAGCAGGGAAGGACAGGGCCGTAATTCACCCCTCCACTTT.

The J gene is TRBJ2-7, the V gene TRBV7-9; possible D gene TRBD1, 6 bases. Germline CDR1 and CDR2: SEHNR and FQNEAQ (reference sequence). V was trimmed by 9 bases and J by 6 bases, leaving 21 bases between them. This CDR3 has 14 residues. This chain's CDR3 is CARNPAGANGEQYF. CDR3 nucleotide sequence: TGTGCCAGAAATCCGGCAGGGGCCAACGGCGAGCAGTACTTC.

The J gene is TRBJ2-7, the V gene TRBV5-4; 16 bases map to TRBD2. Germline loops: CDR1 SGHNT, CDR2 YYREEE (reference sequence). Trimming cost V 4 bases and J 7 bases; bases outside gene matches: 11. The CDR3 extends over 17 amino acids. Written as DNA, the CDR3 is TGTGCCAGCAGCACCGGGACTAGCGGGAGGGCCACCGGGGAGCAGTACTTC. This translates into CASSTGTSGRATGEQYF.

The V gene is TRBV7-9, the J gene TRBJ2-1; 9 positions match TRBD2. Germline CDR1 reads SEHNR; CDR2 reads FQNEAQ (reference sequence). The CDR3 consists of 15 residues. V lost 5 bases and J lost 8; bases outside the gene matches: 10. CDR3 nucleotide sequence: TGTGCCAGCAGCCAACGTGATAGCGGGAGAGATGAGCAGTTCTTC. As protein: CASSQRDSGRDEQFF.

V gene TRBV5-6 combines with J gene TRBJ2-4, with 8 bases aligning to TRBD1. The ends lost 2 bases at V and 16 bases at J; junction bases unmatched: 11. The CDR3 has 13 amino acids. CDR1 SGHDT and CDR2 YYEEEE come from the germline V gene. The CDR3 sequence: CASSLQGGAPYYF. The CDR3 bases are TGTGCCAGCAGCTTACAGGGGGGCGCCCCCTATTACTTC. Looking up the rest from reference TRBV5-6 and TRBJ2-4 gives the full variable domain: DAGVTQSPTHLIKTRGQQVTLRCSPKSGHDTVSWYQQALGQGPQFIFQYYEEEERQRGNFPDRFSGHQFPNYSSELNVNALLLGDSALYLCASSLQGGAPYYFGAGTRLSVL.

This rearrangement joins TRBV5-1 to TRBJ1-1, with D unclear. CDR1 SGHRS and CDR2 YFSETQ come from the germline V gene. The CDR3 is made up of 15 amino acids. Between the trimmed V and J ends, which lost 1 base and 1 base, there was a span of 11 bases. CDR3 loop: CASSLPEIQNTEAFF. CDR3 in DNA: TGCGCCAGCAGCTTGCCGGAAATTCAGAACACTGAAGCTTTCTTT. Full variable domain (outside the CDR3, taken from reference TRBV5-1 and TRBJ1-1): KAGVTQTPRYLIKTRGQQVTLSCSPISGHRSVSWYQQTPGQGLQFLFEYFSETQRNKGNFPGRFSGRQFSNSRSEMNVSTLELGDSALYLCASSLPEIQNTEAFFGQGTRLTVV.

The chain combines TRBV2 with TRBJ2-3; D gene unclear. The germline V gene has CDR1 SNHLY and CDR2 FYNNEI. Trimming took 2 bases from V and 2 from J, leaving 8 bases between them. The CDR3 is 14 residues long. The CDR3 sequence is CASSELIATDTQYF. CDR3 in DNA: TGTGCCAGCAGTGAATTAATAGCCACAGATACGCAGTATTTT.

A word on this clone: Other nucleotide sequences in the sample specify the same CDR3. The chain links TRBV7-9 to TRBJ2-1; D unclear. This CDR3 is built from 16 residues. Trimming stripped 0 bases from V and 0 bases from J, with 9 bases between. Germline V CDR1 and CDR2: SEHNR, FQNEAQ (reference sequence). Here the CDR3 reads CASSLASSSSYNEQFF. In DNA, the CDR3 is TGTGCCAGCAGCTTAGCCTCTTCAAGCTCCTACAATGAGCAGTTCTTC.

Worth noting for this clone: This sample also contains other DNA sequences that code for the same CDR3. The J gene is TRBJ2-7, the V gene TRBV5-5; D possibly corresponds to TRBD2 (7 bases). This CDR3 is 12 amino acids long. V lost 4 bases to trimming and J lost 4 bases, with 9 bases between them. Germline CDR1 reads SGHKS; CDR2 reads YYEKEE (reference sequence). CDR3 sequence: CASSAGAYEQYF. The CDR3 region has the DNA TGTGCCAGCAGCGCGGGGGCTTACGAGCAGTACTTC.

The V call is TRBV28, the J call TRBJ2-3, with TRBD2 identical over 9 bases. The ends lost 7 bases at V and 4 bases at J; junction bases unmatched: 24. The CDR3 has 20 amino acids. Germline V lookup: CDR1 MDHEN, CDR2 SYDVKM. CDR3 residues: CASMGVAGAPSNFRSDTQYF. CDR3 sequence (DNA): TGTGCCAGCATGGGGGTAGCGGGAGCTCCCTCCAACTTTCGATCAGATACGCAGTATTTT.

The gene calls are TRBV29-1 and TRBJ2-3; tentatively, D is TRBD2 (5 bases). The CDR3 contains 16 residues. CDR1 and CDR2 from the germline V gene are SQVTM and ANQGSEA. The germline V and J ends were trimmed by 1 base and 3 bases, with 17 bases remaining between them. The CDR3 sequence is CSVEGASRKGTDTQYF. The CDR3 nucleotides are TGCAGCGTTGAAGGGGCTAGCCGCAAAGGGACAGATACGCAGTATTTT.

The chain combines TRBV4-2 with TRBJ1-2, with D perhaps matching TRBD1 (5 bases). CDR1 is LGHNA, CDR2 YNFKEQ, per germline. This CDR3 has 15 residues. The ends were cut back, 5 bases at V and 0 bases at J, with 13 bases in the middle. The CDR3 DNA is TGTGCCAGCAGCTCGACGGGACCCCCTAACTATGGCTACACCTTC. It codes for CASSSTGPPNYGYTF.

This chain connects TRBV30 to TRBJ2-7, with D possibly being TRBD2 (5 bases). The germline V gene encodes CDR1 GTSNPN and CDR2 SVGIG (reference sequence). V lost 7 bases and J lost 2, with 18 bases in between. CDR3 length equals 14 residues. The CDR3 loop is CASQKGDKAYEQYF. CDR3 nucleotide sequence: TGTGCCTCTCAAAAGGGAGACAAAGCCTACGAGCAGTACTTC. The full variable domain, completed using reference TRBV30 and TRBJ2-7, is SQTIHQWPATLVQPVGSPLSLECTVEGTSNPNLYWYRQAAGRGLQLLFYSVGIGQISSEVPQNLSASRPQDRQFILSSKKLLLSDSGFYLCASQKGDKAYEQYFGPGTRLTVT.

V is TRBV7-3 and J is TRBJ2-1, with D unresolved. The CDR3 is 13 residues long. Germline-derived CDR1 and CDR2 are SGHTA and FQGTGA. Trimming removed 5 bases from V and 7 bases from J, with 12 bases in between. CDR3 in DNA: TGTGCCAGCAGCCCGCCCGGAATAAATGAGCAGTTCTTC. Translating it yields CASSPPGINEQFF.

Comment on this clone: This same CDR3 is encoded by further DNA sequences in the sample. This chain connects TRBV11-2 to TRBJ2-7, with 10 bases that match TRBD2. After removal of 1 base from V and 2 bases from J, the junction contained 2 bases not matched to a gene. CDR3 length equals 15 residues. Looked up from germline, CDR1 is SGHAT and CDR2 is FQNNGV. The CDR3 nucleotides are TGTGCCAGCAGCTTAGGACTAGCGGGCACCTACGAGCAGTACTTC. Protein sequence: CASSLGLAGTYEQYF.

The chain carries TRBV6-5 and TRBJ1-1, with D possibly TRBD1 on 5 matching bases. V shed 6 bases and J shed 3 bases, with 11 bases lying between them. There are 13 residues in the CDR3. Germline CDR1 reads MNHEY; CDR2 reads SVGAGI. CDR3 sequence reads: CASSPGIYTEAFF. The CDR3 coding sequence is TGTGCCAGCAGCCCAGGGATTTACACTGAAGCTTTCTTT.

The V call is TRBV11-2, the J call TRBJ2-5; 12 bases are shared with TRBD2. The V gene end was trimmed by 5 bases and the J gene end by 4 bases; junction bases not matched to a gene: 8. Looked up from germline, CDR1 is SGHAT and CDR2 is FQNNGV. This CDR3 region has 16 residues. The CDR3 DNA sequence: TGTGCCAGCAGCCCAAGGCTAGCGGGAGGGGGAGAGACCCAGTACTTC. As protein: CASSPRLAGGGETQYF.

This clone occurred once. The CDR3: CASSFGLAGEYLGTDTQYF. The CDR3 DNA is TGTGCCAGCAGCTTCGGACTAGCGGGAGAATACCTTGGCACAGATACGCAGTATTTT. The chain employs TRBV13 and TRBJ2-3; 13 nucleotides align to TRBD2. The CDR3 extends over 19 amino acids. Germline V gene data show CDR1 as PRHDT and CDR2 as FYEKMQ (reference sequence). Germline trimming cut 3 bases from V and 1 base from J; bases unmatched to any gene: 10.

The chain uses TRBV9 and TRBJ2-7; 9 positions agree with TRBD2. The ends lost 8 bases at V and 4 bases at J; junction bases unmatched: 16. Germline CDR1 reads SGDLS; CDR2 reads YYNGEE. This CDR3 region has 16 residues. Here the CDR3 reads CARVGTSPGPDYEQYF. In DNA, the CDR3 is TGTGCCAGGGTCGGGACTAGCCCAGGCCCGGATTACGAGCAGTACTTC.